Presented here are 19 T cell receptor beta chains from one specimen sequenced in a study of control samples from healthy donors and cancer patients. Data came from immunoSEQ multiplex PCR; TCRdb stores just in-frame clones and leaves some out. The profile shows 99,000 or so clones, roughly 86% of them singletons. Sequenced material: blood. Source of these receptors: a man aged 55 to 69 in good health.

The rearrangement links TRBV29-1 to TRBJ2-7, with a possible D match to TRBD1 (6 bases). V dropped 6 bases and J dropped 4 bases, with 16 bases sitting between them. Germline CDR1 reads SQVTM; CDR2 reads ANQGSEA. This CDR3 contains 13 residues. CDR3 residues: CSVAYRDRYEQYF. CDR3 coding DNA: TGCAGCGTCGCGTACAGGGACCGATACGAGCAGTACTTC.

This chain uses TRBV28 with TRBJ1-1; 11 bases match TRBD1. Germline V gene sequence: CDR1 MDHEN, CDR2 SYDVKM. This CDR3 has 17 residues. The junction had 12 bases not matched to a gene; V was cut back by 4 bases and J by 5 bases. CDR3 sequence (DNA): TGTGCCAGCAGTTACCCCAGGACAGGGGGCGCGAGGACTGAAGCTTTCTTT. Its translation is CASSYPRTGGARTEAFF. Full variable domain (remainder filled in from reference TRBV28 and TRBJ1-1): DVKVTQSSRYLVKRTGEKVFLECVQDMDHENMFWYRQDPGLGLRLIYFSYDVKMKEKGDIPEGYSVSREKKERFSLILESASTNQTSMYLCASSYPRTGGARTEAFFGQGTRLTVV.

This clone was detected only once. The J gene is TRBJ1-4, the V gene TRBV27; D not resolved. The CDR3 runs 13 residues. The V end lost 1 base, the J end lost 8 bases, and 8 bases lay between the germline ends. Germline CDR1 reads MNHEY; CDR2 reads SMNVEV (reference sequence). This CDR3 is CASSLLVGEKLFF. The CDR3 nucleotides are TGTGCCAGCAGTTTATTGGTAGGGGAAAAACTGTTTTTT.

The chain links TRBV19 to TRBJ1-2; D uncertain. This CDR3 comprises 14 residues. V shed 5 bases and J shed 3 bases, with 13 bases lying between them. Germline V CDR1 and CDR2: LNHDA, SQIVND (reference sequence). CDR3 residues: CASSLATADYGYTF. As DNA, the CDR3 is TGTGCCAGTAGTCTCGCAACAGCTGACTATGGCTACACCTTC.

This chain uses TRBV7-2 with TRBJ2-1; no definite D call. The V end lost 6 bases, the J end lost 7 bases, and 19 bases lay between the germline ends. Germline-derived CDR1 and CDR2 are SGHTA and FQGNSA. The CDR3 consists of 15 residues. CDR3: CASRGFPADLNEQFF. The CDR3 DNA sequence: TGTGCCAGCAGAGGATTCCCGGCGGACCTAAATGAGCAGTTCTTC.

J is TRBJ2-2 and V is TRBV10-1; D may be TRBD1 (5 bases). Germline lookup yields CDR1 WNHNN and CDR2 SYGVQD (reference sequence). CDR3 size: 15 residues. Trimming left V 3 bases short and J 1 base short, with 9 bases between. CDR3 sequence: CASSERQGNTGELFF. The CDR3 region has the DNA TGCGCCAGCAGTGAACGGCAGGGGAACACCGGGGAGCTGTTTTTT.

This chain connects TRBV7-3 to TRBJ2-1; TRBD1 aligns across 10 bases. J lost 7 bases, V lost 5 bases, and 8 bases had no gene match. This CDR3 has 15 amino acids. The germline gives CDR1 SGHTA, CDR2 FQGTGA. The CDR3 here is CASSNGRDRGNEQFF. The CDR3 DNA sequence: TGTGCCAGCAGCAACGGACGGGACAGGGGAAATGAGCAGTTCTTC.

The chain links TRBV7-3 to TRBJ2-1; D gene ambiguous. Germline V gene data show CDR1 as SGHTA and CDR2 as FQGTGA. The CDR3 is 13 residues long. V shed 5 bases and J shed 6 bases, with 11 bases lying between them. The CDR3 DNA sequence: TGTGCCAGCAGCACTTTAGGGTCCAATGAGCAGTTCTTC. Amino acids: CASSTLGSNEQFF.

The V call is TRBV7-6, the J call TRBJ1-3; the D gene is possibly TRBD1 (5 bases). The CDR3 contains 16 residues. Trimming cost V 1 base and J 0 bases, with 10 bases left between them. Germline assignment: CDR1 SGHVS and CDR2 FNYEAQ. CDR3 sequence (DNA): TGTGCCAGCAGCTTAGGAGGGGACTACTCTGGAAACACCATATATTTT. This translates into CASSLGGDYSGNTIYF.

This clone was detected a few times. The V call is TRBV13, the J call TRBJ2-1; either TRBD1 or TRBD2 may supply D (6 bases each). The CDR3 is 16 residues long. Trimming removed 5 bases at V and 6 bases at J, with 20 bases between. Germline lookup yields CDR1 PRHDT and CDR2 FYEKMQ (reference sequence). The CDR3 DNA reads as TGTGCCAGCAGCCCGCCCGGGGGCCACGCATCCAATGAGCAGTTCTTC. This codes for CASSPPGGHASNEQFF. The entire variable domain, with the rest obtained from reference TRBV13 and TRBJ2-1, is as follows: AAGVIQSPRHLIKEKRETATLKCYPIPRHDTVYWYQQGPGQDPQFLISFYEKMQSDKGSIPDRFSAQQFSDYHSELNMSSLELGDSALYFCASSPPGGHASNEQFFGPGTRLTVL.

The genes are TRBV7-8 and TRBJ1-3; no definite D call. CDR3 length: 15 amino acids. Trimming took off 1 base at V and 3 bases at J, with 10 bases between the two ends. Germline V gives CDR1 SGHVS, CDR2 FQNEAQ. CDR3 sequence: CASSLGSGYGNTIYF. The DNA for the CDR3 is TGTGCCAGCAGCTTAGGATCAGGATATGGAAACACCATATATTTT.

In its sample, this clone was seen once. The V call is TRBV28, the J call TRBJ2-1, with TRBD2 matching over 8 bases. The CDR3 loop spans 14 amino acids. Trimming removed 10 bases from V and 3 bases from J; junction bases left unmatched: 8. The germline V gene encodes CDR1 MDHEN and CDR2 SYDVKM. Here the CDR3 reads CATVSGSVYNEQFF. In DNA form, the CDR3 reads TGTGCCACCGTAAGCGGGAGTGTCTACAATGAGCAGTTCTTC.

The chain combines TRBV9 with TRBJ1-3; D unresolved. Germline-derived CDR1 and CDR2 are SGDLS and YYNGEE. Between the trimmed V and J ends, which lost 0 bases and 0 bases, there was a span of 7 bases. This CDR3 is 15 amino acids long. Written as DNA, the CDR3 is TGTGCCAGCAGCGTAGACCTGCTCTCTGGAAACACCATATATTTT. Its protein is CASSVDLLSGNTIYF. Full variable domain (outside the CDR3, taken from reference TRBV9 and TRBJ1-3): DSGVTQTPKHLITATGQRVTLRCSPRSGDLSVYWYQQSLDQGLQFLIQYYNGEERAKGNILERFSAQQFPDLHSELNLSSLELGDSALYFCASSVDLLSGNTIYFGEGSWLTVV.

The chain is built from TRBV9 and TRBJ2-7; TRBD2 might be the D (5 bases). Germline V gene data show CDR1 as SGDLS and CDR2 as YYNGEE. The CDR3 runs to 14 residues. V lost 0 bases and J 4 bases, leaving 11 bases between the germline ends. Here the CDR3 reads CASSVGTREYEQYF. The CDR3 DNA follows: TGTGCCAGCAGCGTAGGCACCCGGGAATACGAGCAGTACTTC.

V usage is TRBV2 and J usage is TRBJ2-6; 8 bases are a match to TRBD1. V dropped 4 bases and J dropped 0; count of bases not matched to a gene: 5. This CDR3 is 17 amino acids long. The germline V gene has CDR1 SNHLY and CDR2 FYNNEI. As DNA, the CDR3 is TGTGCCAGCAGTGGGACAGGGATAATCTCTGGGGCCAACGTCCTGACTTTC. Translating gives CASSGTGIISGANVLTF.

CDR3 DNA: TGCGCCAGCAGAAAGGACAGAGATTACGAGCAGTACTTC. Translation: CASRKDRDYEQYF. The rearrangement uses TRBV5-1 and TRBJ2-7, with D possibly being TRBD1 (6 bases). CDR1 is SGHRS, CDR2 YFSETQ, per germline. This CDR3 contains 13 residues. V was clipped by 5 bases and J by 4 bases, with 13 bases between them.

The chain recombines TRBV3-1 (or the pseudogene TRBV3-2) with TRBJ2-2; no clear D. CDR1 and CDR2 (germline): LGHDT, YNNKEL (reference sequence). This CDR3 is built from 12 residues. V gave up 5 bases and J gave up 6 bases, with 7 bases separating them. The CDR3 sequence: CASSYRSGELFF. The CDR3 bases are TGTGCCAGCAGCTACAGATCCGGGGAGCTGTTTTTT.

The chain recombines TRBV30 with TRBJ2-1, with unresolved D. Looked up from germline, CDR1 is GTSNPN and CDR2 is SVGIG (reference sequence). V lost 1 base and J 3 bases, leaving 22 bases between the germline ends. CDR3 size: 18 residues. The CDR3 here is CAWSAPNVGLSYYNEQFF. The DNA of the CDR3 is TGTGCCTGGAGTGCCCCAAACGTGGGTTTATCCTACTACAATGAGCAGTTCTTC.

The chain links TRBV19 to TRBJ1-3, with D tentatively TRBD1 (5 bases). Germline V gene lookup returns CDR1 LNHDA and CDR2 SQIVND (reference sequence). This CDR3 is built from 14 residues. Trimming cost V 3 bases and J 4 bases, with 10 bases left between them. CDR3 DNA: TGTGCCAGTAGTATTGAGGGGCGCGGAAACACCATATATTTT. Its protein is CASSIEGRGNTIYF.